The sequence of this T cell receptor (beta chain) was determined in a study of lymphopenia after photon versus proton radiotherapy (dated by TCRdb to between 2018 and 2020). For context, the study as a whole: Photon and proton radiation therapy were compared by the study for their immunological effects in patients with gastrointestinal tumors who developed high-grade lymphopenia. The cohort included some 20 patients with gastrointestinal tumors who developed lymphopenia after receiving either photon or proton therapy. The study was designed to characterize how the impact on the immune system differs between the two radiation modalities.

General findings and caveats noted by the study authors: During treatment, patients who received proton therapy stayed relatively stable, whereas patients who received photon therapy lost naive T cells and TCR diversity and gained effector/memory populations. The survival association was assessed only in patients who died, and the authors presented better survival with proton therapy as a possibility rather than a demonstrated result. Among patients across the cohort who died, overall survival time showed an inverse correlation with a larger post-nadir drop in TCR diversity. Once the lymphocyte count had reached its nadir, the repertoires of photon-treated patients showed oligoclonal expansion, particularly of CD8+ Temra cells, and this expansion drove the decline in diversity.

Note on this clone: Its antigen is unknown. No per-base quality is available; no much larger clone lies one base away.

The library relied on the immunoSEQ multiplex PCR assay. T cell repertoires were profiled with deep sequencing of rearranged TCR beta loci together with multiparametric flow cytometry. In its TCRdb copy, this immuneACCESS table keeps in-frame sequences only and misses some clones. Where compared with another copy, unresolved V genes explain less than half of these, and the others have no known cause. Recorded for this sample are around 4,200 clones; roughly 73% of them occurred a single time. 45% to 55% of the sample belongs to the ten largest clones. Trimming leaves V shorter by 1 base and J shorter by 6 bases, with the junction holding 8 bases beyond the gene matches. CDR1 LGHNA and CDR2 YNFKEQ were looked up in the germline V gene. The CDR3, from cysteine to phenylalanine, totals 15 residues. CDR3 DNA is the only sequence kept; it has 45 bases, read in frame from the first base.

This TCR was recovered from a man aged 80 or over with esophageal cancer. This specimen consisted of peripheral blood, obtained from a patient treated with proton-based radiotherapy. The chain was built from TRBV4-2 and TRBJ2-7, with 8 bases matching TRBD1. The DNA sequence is TGTGCCAGCAGCCAAGGGACAGGGCCCCTCAGCGAGCAGTACTTC. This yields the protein CASSQGTGPLSEQYF.